This is a list of T cell receptor beta chains from one sample in a study of T cell repertoires in cytomegalovirus infection. These receptors have no known antigen. TCRdb fed the reads into MiXCR, producing one record per CDR3 protein. The sample consists of approximately 390,000 distinct CDR3 sequences, approximately 35% of them appearing once. The material sequenced was cultured PBMCs, taken from culture after CMV antigen stimulation. These receptors came from a human donor in good health (CMV status not recorded). Some clones in this sample may be carry-over from other donors' samples. The CDR3 runs from the conserved cysteine through the conserved F or W. The D gene is left open where the match is weak. For some rows the clone size is stated as once, few or many, or as a class when expanded; others skip it.

clone size,D gene,J gene,V gene,CDR3 protein,CDR3 DNA
once,TRBD1,TRBJ2-3,TRBV28,CASSFPLTGGPDTQYF,TGTGCCAGCAGTTTTCCCTTGACAGGGGGCCCAGATACGCAGTATTTT
many,TRBD2,TRBJ2-5,TRBV7-2,CASSPWQREGETQYF,TGTGCCAGCAGCCCTTGGCAGCGGGAGGGGGAGACCCAGTACTTC
.,.,TRBJ2-7,TRBV4-2,CASSQEGQGTYEQYF,TGTGCCAGCAGCCAAGAAGGGCAGGGAACCTACGAGCAGTACTTC
.,TRBD1,TRBJ1-2,TRBV5-4,CASSRPVGQDYGYTF,TGTGCCAGCAGCCGACCCGTGGGACAGGACTATGGCTACACCTTC
.,.,TRBJ1-2,TRBV7-2,CASSLVGASNYGYTF,TGTGCCAGCAGCTTAGTAGGGGCCTCTAACTATGGCTACACCTTC
few,.,TRBJ1-2,TRBV11-2,CASSLDVGRTAGYGYTF,TGTGCCAGCAGCTTAGATGTGGGGCGGACAGCGGGCTATGGCTACACCTTC
.,TRBD2,TRBJ2-3,TRBV19,CASSVTSGSMSDTQYF,TGTGCCAGTAGTGTTACTAGCGGGAGTATGTCAGATACGCAGTATTTT
.,.,TRBJ2-3,TRBV6-5,CASALGYTDTQYF,TGTGCCAGCGCGCTGGGGTACACAGATACGCAGTATTTT
.,.,TRBJ2-5,TRBV7-2,CASSLAGGAGETQYF,TGTGCCAGCAGCTTAGCCGGCGGGGCGGGGGAGACCCAGTACTTC
.,.,TRBJ2-6,TRBV6-5,CASSYSRRTTGANVLTF,TGTGCCAGCAGTTACTCTAGAAGGACGACAGGGGCCAACGTCCTGACTTTC
few,.,TRBJ2-1,TRBV6-2/TRBV6-3,CASKDSSYNEQFF,TGTGCCAGCAAGGACAGCTCCTACAATGAGCAGTTCTTC
few,.,TRBJ2-1,TRBV7-2,CASSLGATGGNEQFF,TGTGCCAGCAGCTTAGGCGCCACAGGAGGCAATGAGCAGTTCTTC
few,.,TRBJ2-3,TRBV19,CAAGEVPADTQYF,TGTGCCGCAGGGGAGGTCCCAGCAGATACGCAGTATTTT
.,TRBD1,TRBJ1-5,TRBV7-4,CASSLQGAHQPQHF,TGTGCCAGCAGCCTACAGGGGGCCCATCAGCCCCAGCATTTT
.,TRBD1,TRBJ1-6,TRBV4-1,CASSHPNDRAGSPLHF,TGCGCCAGCAGCCATCCGAACGACAGGGCTGGTTCACCCCTCCACTTT
few,TRBD2,TRBJ2-5,TRBV7-9,CASSPIAGGKETQYF,TGTGCCAGCAGCCCCATAGCGGGAGGGAAGGAGACCCAGTACTTC
.,.,TRBJ2-5,TRBV7-2,CASSPRQREIQYF,TGTGCCAGCAGCCCTAGACAGAGAGAGATCCAGTACTTC
.,TRBD2,TRBJ2-7,TRBV6-1,CASRGTSGSRYEQYF,TGTGCCAGCAGAGGGACTAGCGGGAGTAGATACGAGCAGTACTTC
.,.,TRBJ1-1,TRBV7-6,CASSYETGGQTEAFF,TGTGCCAGCAGCTACGAGACCGGGGGCCAGACTGAAGCTTTCTTT
.,TRBD1,TRBJ2-3,TRBV7-6,CASSLGTGGRADTQYF,TGTGCCAGCAGCTTGGGGACAGGGGGCAGAGCAGATACGCAGTATTTT
.,TRBD2,TRBJ2-5,TRBV5-1,CASSVGREGETQYF,TGCGCCAGCAGCGTAGGCCGGGAGGGGGAGACCCAGTACTTC
.,.,TRBJ1-5,TRBV7-8,CASSQGWAQPQHF,TGTGCCAGCAGTCAGGGGTGGGCACAGCCCCAGCATTTT